This T cell receptor beta chain was sequenced in a study of CD8+ T cells in alopecia areata. Study details: People stayed on tofacitinib for 6 to 18 months, then stopped the drug for 6 months.

This clone showed up just a few times. Its matching antigen is unknown. This CDR3 has 12 residues. The V end was cut by 5 bases, the J end by 12 bases, with 17 bases between. Germline assignment: CDR1 SQVTM and CDR2 ANQGSEA. Study-wide results and caveats: Scalp samples also yield sequences of resident alphabeta T cells from normal skin.

Isolated RNA was reverse transcribed into cDNA used as the sequencing template. Clones were read by immunoSEQ multiplex PCR, and TCRdb kept only the in-frame ones, dropping some. The sample yields some 120,000 clones, roughly three fifths seen once. The V gene is TRBV29-1, the J gene TRBJ2-1; D gene uncertain. The sequence was collected from a human donor with alopecia areata. The sample consisted of CD4+ T cells sorted from blood, taken at week 0. CDR3 region: CSVTPDAFGQFF. The CDR3 coding sequence is TGCAGCGTTACCCCTGACGCTTTTGGGCAGTTCTTC.